A single sample gave rise to the 5 T cell receptor beta chains below, sequenced in a study of T-cell reconstitution after alpha-beta-depleted transplantation in children. Unique molecular identifiers tagged the TCRbeta library. MiXCR was run by TCRdb on the PCR reads, yielding one entry per CDR3 protein. The data show fewer than 1 million distinct CDR3 sequences, roughly 15% seen once. Material: PBMCs, mostly from graft donor cells, obtained 360 days after TCRalphabeta/CD19-depleted stem cell transplant. These receptor sequences come from a male patient younger than 18 who had a stem cell transplant for acute lymphoblastic leukemia, so the T cells may come from the graft donor.

This clonotype appeared many times. The chain has TRBV12-3 or TRBV12-4 and TRBJ2-7, with D possibly being TRBD1 (6 bases). V was clipped by 6 bases and J by 0 bases, with 12 bases between them. This CDR3 region has 14 residues. The CDR3 sequence: CASSLMDSSYEQYF. CDR3 nucleotide sequence: TGTGCCAGCAGCCTGATGGACAGCTCCTACGAGCAGTACTTC.

Ten or more counts support this clonotype. The chain uses TRBV6-5 and TRBJ2-5; D is possibly TRBD1 or TRBD2 (5 bases each). The V end was cut by 4 bases, the J end by 4 bases, with 19 bases between. The CDR3 extends over 16 amino acids. Germline assignment: CDR1 MNHEY and CDR2 SVGAGI. Written as DNA, the CDR3 is TGTGCCAGCAGTTCGGGGACGGCGAGGGAAAGAGAGACCCAGTACTTC. Its protein product is CASSSGTARERETQYF.

This clonotype was counted a few times. The V call is TRBV5-1, the J call TRBJ2-3; perhaps D is TRBD1 or TRBD2 (6 bases each). This CDR3 has 17 amino acids. Germline lookup yields CDR1 SGHRS and CDR2 YFSETQ. V was clipped by 4 bases and J by 1 base, with 19 bases between them. CDR3 nucleotides: TGCGCCAGCAGCGGAGGACTAACAGGGAACGGCACAGATACGCAGTATTTT. As protein: CASSGGLTGNGTDTQYF.

This clonotype has just a few counts. The gene calls are TRBV5-1 and TRBJ2-1; 10 bases map to TRBD2. Germline loops: CDR1 SGHRS, CDR2 YFSETQ. This CDR3 comprises 18 residues. With 6 bases clipped from V and 1 base from J, the junction kept 13 bases outside the gene matches. The CDR3 spells CASTLWLAGASSYNEQFF. The DNA for the CDR3 is TGCGCCAGCACCCTGTGGCTAGCGGGAGCTAGTTCCTACAATGAGCAGTTCTTC. Supplemented by reference TRBV5-1 and TRBJ2-1, the full variable domain reads KAGVTQTPRYLIKTRGQQVTLSCSPISGHRSVSWYQQTPGQGLQFLFEYFSETQRNKGNFPGRFSGRQFSNSRSEMNVSTLELGDSALYLCASTLWLAGASSYNEQFFGPGTRLTVL.

The genes are TRBV5-1 and TRBJ2-3, with D possibly being TRBD2 (6 bases). V lost 5 bases and J lost 3, with 13 bases in between. Germline loops: CDR1 SGHRS, CDR2 YFSETQ. There are 14 residues in the CDR3. Here the CDR3 reads CASRPQEGTDTQYF. The CDR3 nucleotides are TGCGCCAGCAGGCCACAGGAGGGGACAGATACGCAGTATTTT.